One sample yielded the 13 T cell receptor beta chains listed below, sequenced in a study of shared clonotypes between healthy human individuals. TCRdb's copy holds only in-frame clones and misses some; the assay was immunoSEQ multiplex PCR. The table lists some 2,100,000 clones, approximately 94% of them singletons. Sequencing was carried out using naive CD4+ T cells sorted from blood. The subset was: CD45RA+ positively selected. The source of these receptors is a man in his late teens or twenties in good health.

V is TRBV5-6 and J is TRBJ2-1, with 8 bases that match TRBD2. This CDR3 is 15 amino acids long. Trimming at V came to 4 bases and at J to 1 base, leaving 4 bases not matched to a gene. Per the germline V gene, CDR1 is SGHDT and CDR2 is YYEEEE. The CDR3 region has the DNA TGTGCCAGCAGCCCGGGAGGGGCGTCCTACAATGAGCAGTTCTTC. This sequence encodes CASSPGGASYNEQFF.

In regard to this clone: The sample holds other DNA sequences that translate to the same CDR3. The CDR3 is CASRTGNTGELFF. The CDR3 bases are TGCGCCAGCAGGACCGGGAACACCGGGGAGCTGTTTTTT. The chain carries TRBV5-1 and TRBJ2-2; no clear D. V lost 5 bases and J lost 1, with 6 bases in between. This CDR3 has 13 residues. CDR1 and CDR2 (germline): SGHRS, YFSETQ.

The chain carries TRBV18 and TRBJ2-1; 10 bases are shared with TRBD1. This CDR3 has 15 residues. Germline assignment: CDR1 KGHSH and CDR2 LQKENI. V shed 6 bases, J shed 7 bases, and the junction held 9 bases outside the gene matches. The CDR3 reads CASSPGGTGVNEQFF. For the CDR3, the DNA is TGTGCCAGCTCGCCCGGTGGGACAGGGGTGAATGAGCAGTTCTTC.

The CDR3 loop reads CASSANSGQPQHF. CDR3 coding DNA: TGTGCCAGCAGTGCTAACAGCGGTCAGCCCCAGCATTTT. The J gene is TRBJ1-5, the V gene TRBV2; D remains unclear. CDR3 size: 13 residues. V was pared by 4 bases and J by 6 bases, with 10 bases between. Per germline, CDR1 SNHLY and CDR2 FYNNEI.

With respect to this clone: Other nucleotide sequences from this sample produce the same CDR3. The chain links TRBV10-3 to TRBJ1-4; 9 nucleotides line up with TRBD1. There are 15 residues in the CDR3. J lost 8 bases, V lost 0 bases, and 4 bases had no gene match. CDR1 and CDR2 (germline): ENHRY, SYGVKD. The CDR3 nucleotides read TGTGCCATCAGTGAGTCCGGGACAGGGAGGGAAAAACTGTTTTTT. Translated: CAISESGTGREKLFF.

The J gene is TRBJ2-5, the V gene TRBV6-5; no reliable D call. V gave up 2 bases and J gave up 3 bases, with 7 bases separating them. CDR3 length: 13 residues. CDR1 MNHEY and CDR2 SVGAGI come from the germline V gene. CDR3 sequence reads: CASSYNLKETQYF. DNA for the CDR3: TGTGCCAGCAGTTACAATCTGAAAGAGACCCAGTACTTC.

This clone was detected only once. J is TRBJ2-4 and V is TRBV11-2; TRBD1 agrees at 7 bases. This CDR3 comprises 13 residues. CDR1 and CDR2 (germline): SGHAT, FQNNGV. V lost 4 bases and J lost 4; bases outside the gene matches: 1. The DNA for the CDR3 is TGTGCCAGCAGCTGGGACAGAAAAAACATTCAGTACTTC. It codes for CASSWDRKNIQYF.

This clone was observed once. This chain connects TRBV9 to TRBJ2-1; 13 bases agree with TRBD2. The trim removed 0 bases at V and 9 bases at J, leaving 3 bases unmatched. The length of the CDR3 is 15 residues. The germline gives CDR1 SGDLS, CDR2 YYNGEE. This chain's CDR3 is CASSVETSGRIEQFF. CDR3 DNA sequence: TGTGCCAGCAGCGTAGAGACTAGCGGGAGGATTGAGCAGTTCTTC.

About this clone: Since the CDR3 does not end with the conserved phenylalanine or tryptophan, this likely comes from a read error. The DNA is omitted, as the CDR3 cannot be located on it reliably, and the CDR3 follows TCRdb's listing. The rearrangement joins TRBV7-2 to TRBJ2-7; the table's D call TRBD2 went unverified against the DNA. The CDR3 has 13 amino acids, counting both end residues. Germline CDR1 and CDR2: SGHTA and FQGNSA. The CDR3 reads CASSFAGLAGGPD.

The CDR3 DNA reads as TGTGCCTGGAGCAGGGGCGCCGGAAAACTGTTTTTT. Protein product: CAWSRGAGKLFF. The chain links TRBV30 to TRBJ1-4; possibly TRBD1 for D (6 bases). Germline assignment: CDR1 GTSNPN and CDR2 SVGIG (reference sequence). The CDR3 has 12 amino acids. V lost 3 bases and J 10 bases, leaving 12 bases between the germline ends. The full variable domain, with the rest looked up from reference TRBV30 and TRBJ1-4, is SQTIHQWPATLVQPVGSPLSLECTVEGTSNPNLYWYRQAAGRGLQLLFYSVGIGQISSEVPQNLSASRPQDRQFILSSKKLLLSDSGFYLCAWSRGAGKLFFGSGTQLSVL.

The chain uses TRBV19 and TRBJ2-6, with D perhaps matching TRBD1 (5 bases). The CDR3 has 15 amino acids. The V end lost 5 bases, the J end lost 0 bases, and 8 bases lay between the germline ends. Per germline, CDR1 LNHDA and CDR2 SQIVND (reference sequence). The CDR3 here is CASSLDISGANVLTF. DNA of the CDR3: TGTGCCAGTAGTTTGGACATCTCTGGGGCCAACGTCCTGACTTTC.

Comments on this clone: In the same sample, other DNA sequences code for this CDR3. J is TRBJ2-5 and V is TRBV5-1; no definite D call. This CDR3 spans 14 amino acids. Trimming shortened V by 0 bases and J by 2 bases, and 8 bases separated the two germline ends. Germline V lookup: CDR1 SGHRS, CDR2 YFSETQ. CDR3 sequence reads: CASSLGGPQETQYF. CDR3 DNA: TGCGCCAGCAGCTTGGGGGGTCCTCAAGAGACCCAGTACTTC. The full variable domain, rest sourced from reference TRBV5-1 and TRBJ2-5, is KAGVTQTPRYLIKTRGQQVTLSCSPISGHRSVSWYQQTPGQGLQFLFEYFSETQRNKGNFPGRFSGRQFSNSRSEMNVSTLELGDSALYLCASSLGGPQETQYFGPGTRLLVL.

A few counts support this clone. The chain has TRBV2 and TRBJ1-6, with 9 bases lining up with TRBD1. CDR1 is SNHLY, CDR2 FYNNEI, per germline. V lost 8 bases, J lost 7 bases, and 3 bases stayed unmatched. CDR3 length: 13 residues. The chain's CDR3 is CASPGQGNSPLHF. The CDR3 coding sequence is TGTGCCAGCCCGGGACAGGGCAATTCACCCCTCCACTTT.